These T cell receptor beta chains were read from a single sample in a study of T cells of healthy individuals. In TCRdb, the 5' RACE reads were re-called with MiXCR into one record per CDR3 protein. The sample yields around 40,000 distinct CDR3 sequences, around 4.5% seen once. Receptor source: a human donor in good health. CDR3s include the opening cysteine and the closing phenylalanine or tryptophan. The order of the fields is V gene, D gene, clone size, J gene, CDR3 DNA, CDR3 protein. D genes are given only for firm matches. Clone size is stated in some rows and not others, as once, few, many or a class when expanded.

TRBV5-1,-,many,TRBJ2-1,TGCGCCAGCAGCTTGGCGGGTCTAGCCGCATACAATGAGCAGTTCTTC,CASSLAGLAAYNEQFF
TRBV6-2/TRBV6-3,-,many,TRBJ2-7,TGTGCCAGCAGTCGAACGGACTCCTACGAGCAGTACTTC,CASSRTDSYEQYF
TRBV7-6,-,-,TRBJ2-1,TGTGACAGCAGCTTAGCGCCCCGGCGACATTTGAATGAGCAGTTCTTC,CDSSLAPRRHLNEQFF
TRBV10-3,-,many,TRBJ2-5,TGTGCCATCAGTGATCCGTCCGGGCTGGCGGGAGAGACCCAGTACTTC,CAISDPSGLAGETQYF
TRBV4-3,TRBD2,many,TRBJ2-1,TGCGCCAGCAGCCAAGATATCGCTAGCGGGAATGAGCAGTTCTTC,CASSQDIASGNEQFF
TRBV12-3/TRBV12-4,-,few,TRBJ1-5,TGTGCCAGCAGCCCACAGGGTCAGCCCCAGCATTTT,CASSPQGQPQHF
TRBV20-1,TRBD1,many,TRBJ2-3,TGCAGTGCTCTGGACAGGGATGGGGATACGCAGTATTTT,CSALDRDGDTQYF
TRBV12-3/TRBV12-4,-,many,TRBJ2-1,TGTGCCAGCAGTTTAGTGGGGGGGCTTTACAATGAGCAGTTCTTC,CASSLVGGLYNEQFF
TRBV15,-,few,TRBJ1-1,TGTGCCACCAGCAGACGAGGGGTTGCGAACACTGAAGCTTTCTTT,CATSRRGVANTEAFF
TRBV7-9,-,many,TRBJ1-1,TGTGCCAGCAGCTTAGATGAAGCTTTCTTT,CASSLDEAFF
TRBV3-1,-,many,TRBJ2-3,TGTGCCAGCAGCCCAGAAGCAGCCACAGATACGCAGTATTTT,CASSPEAATDTQYF
TRBV6-6,TRBD2,many,TRBJ2-1,TGTGCCAGCAGAGGACTAGCGGGGGGAAATGAGCAGTTCTTC,CASRGLAGGNEQFF
TRBV6-6,-,-,TRBJ2-4,TGTGCCAGCAGTTACTCGAGCTGGGAAGCGGCCAAAAACATTCAGTACTTC,CASSYSSWEAAKNIQYF
TRBV25-1,-,few,TRBJ2-2,TGTGCCAGCAGTGAAAGAACCAGTGGGACCGGGGAGCTGTTTTTT,CASSERTSGTGELFF
TRBV28,-,-,TRBJ1-5,TGTGCCAGCAGTCCCCGGGGTTTAGGTCAGCCCCAGCATTTT,CASSPRGLGQPQHF
TRBV6-5,TRBD1,-,TRBJ1-6,TGTGCCAGCAGTCCCCTGCAGGGGGGGGGTTCACCCCTCCACTTT,CASSPLQGGGSPLHF
TRBV20-1,TRBD2,many,TRBJ2-3,TGCAGTGCTAGAGGGACTAGCGGGGGGGCTAGCACAGATACGCAGTATTTT,CSARGTSGGASTDTQYF
TRBV20-1,-,many,TRBJ1-4,TGCAGTGCTCGGGAGAATAATGAAAAACTGTTTTTT,CSARENNEKLFF
TRBV4-1,-,many,TRBJ1-1,TGCGCCAGCAGCCAAGTACTCAAATATAGGGACACTGAAGCTTTCTTT,CASSQVLKYRDTEAFF
TRBV7-9,-,few,TRBJ1-3,TGTGCCAGCAGCCGCTCCTCAGGGGCTACTGGAAACACCATATATTTT,CASSRSSGATGNTIYF
TRBV7-3,TRBD2,-,TRBJ2-2,TGTGCCAGCAGCCCCGGGGAACTAGCGGGAACCGGGGAGCTGTTTTTT,CASSPGELAGTGELFF
TRBV9,TRBD1,-,TRBJ2-7,TGTGCCAGCAGCCCCCTCACAGGGGGCTACGAGCAGTACTTC,CASSPLTGGYEQYF
TRBV2,-,-,TRBJ1-2,TGTGCCAGCAGTGAAGCGGGGGAGAGGTCCTATGGCTACACCTTC,CASSEAGERSYGYTF
TRBV12-3/TRBV12-4,TRBD2,-,TRBJ2-5,TGTGCCAGCAGTTTCGGTCTAGCGGGGCCCCAAGAGACCCAGTACTTC,CASSFGLAGPQETQYF
TRBV30,TRBD2,many,TRBJ2-1,TGTGCCTGGAGTGTACTAGCGGGGGGGCCTAGTGAGCAGTTCTTC,CAWSVLAGGPSEQFF
TRBV2,-,many,TRBJ1-1,TGTGCCAGCAGTGAGGACAGCCGCACTGAAGCTTTCTTT,CASSEDSRTEAFF
TRBV5-1,-,-,TRBJ1-1,TGCGCCAGCAGCCCCTCAGGGGCGCCGAACACTGAAGCTTTCTTT,CASSPSGAPNTEAFF
TRBV19,-,few,TRBJ1-1,TGTGCCAGTAGTATTTTGGGGTATGCGAAAAACACTGAAGCTTTCTTT,CASSILGYAKNTEAFF
TRBV19,-,many,TRBJ2-3,TGTGCCAGTAGTCCACATACAGATACGCAGTATTTT,CASSPHTDTQYF
TRBV29-1,TRBD1,many,TRBJ2-1,TGCAGCGTTTCCGGGACAGGGGTCTACAATGAGCAGTTCTTC,CSVSGTGVYNEQFF
TRBV12-3/TRBV12-4,-,many,TRBJ1-4,TGTGCCAGCAGTTTCCAGGCGAGAGCAAATGAAAAACTGTTTTTT,CASSFQARANEKLFF
TRBV4-1,-,many,TRBJ1-2,TGCGCCAGCAGCCAAGTAACGAATAACTATGGCTACACCTTC,CASSQVTNNYGYTF
TRBV29-1,-,many,TRBJ2-1,TGCAGCGTTGAACGTGGTGAGCAGTTCTTC,CSVERGEQFF
TRBV12-3/TRBV12-4,-,many,TRBJ2-3,TGTGCCAGCAGTTCTAAACTAAGACAGTATTTT,CASSSKLRQYF
TRBV20-1,TRBD2,many,TRBJ2-1,TGCAGTGCTAGGGGACTAGCGGGAGCTCGCGATGAGCAGTTCTTC,CSARGLAGARDEQFF
TRBV10-3,TRBD2,many,TRBJ2-3,TGTGCCATCAGCCTAGCGGGAGGCACAGATACGCAGTATTTT,CAISLAGGTDTQYF
TRBV20-1,TRBD1,many,TRBJ2-7,TGCAGTGCTAGACCATTGGACAGGTGGGGCCTCGAGCAGTACTTC,CSARPLDRWGLEQYF
TRBV11-1,TRBD2,many,TRBJ2-3,TGTGCCAGCAGCTTAGGTGGGACTAGCGCCACAGATACGCAGTATTTT,CASSLGGTSATDTQYF
TRBV12-3/TRBV12-4,TRBD1,-,TRBJ1-4,TGTGCCAGCAGGAGGGACAGGCTGTACGAAAAACTGTTTTTT,CASRRDRLYEKLFF
TRBV5-1,-,-,TRBJ1-5,TGCGCCAGCAGCTCCAGTCCCGGGGACCAGCCCCAGCATTTT,CASSSSPGDQPQHF
TRBV24-1,-,many,TRBJ2-3,TGTGCCACCAGTGACCCCACTAACTTGGGGGATACGCAGTATTTT,CATSDPTNLGDTQYF
TRBV10-3,-,many,TRBJ1-1,TGTGCCATCTCCGGTTCGGAGGGACACCCCACTGAAGCTTTCTTT,CAISGSEGHPTEAFF
TRBV27,-,-,TRBJ1-1,TGTGCCAGCAGCCAAACGGGGGCTTCTCGCACTGAAGCTTTCTTT,CASSQTGASRTEAFF
TRBV20-1,TRBD2,many,TRBJ2-5,TGCAGTGCTAGACGGGAGGGCCTTATGACCCAGTACTTC,CSARREGLMTQYF
TRBV2,TRBD1,few,TRBJ1-2,TGTGCCAGCAGTGCCAATGGACAGGGATATGGCTACACCTTC,CASSANGQGYGYTF
TRBV20-1,-,many,TRBJ1-1,TGCAGTGCTAGAGATACAGGTTTCAACACTGAAGCTTTCTTT,CSARDTGFNTEAFF
TRBV6-2/TRBV6-3,-,many,TRBJ2-1,TGTGCCAGCAGTTATACTCGGAATGAGCAGTTCTTC,CASSYTRNEQFF
TRBV14,-,many,TRBJ2-2,TGTGCCAGCAGCCAAGACTTCTGGGACGGGGAGCTGTTTTTT,CASSQDFWDGELFF
TRBV6-2/TRBV6-3,-,many,TRBJ2-3,TGTGCCAGCAGTTACTGGGCCCAGGGGGATACGCAGTATTTT,CASSYWAQGDTQYF
TRBV14,-,many,TRBJ2-7,TGTGCCAGCAGCCAAGCCCGATCCCCCCGAGCCTCCTACGAGCAGTACTTC,CASSQARSPRASYEQYF
TRBV2,TRBD1,many,TRBJ1-3,TGTGCCAGCAGTGTCGACAGGGTGGGAAACACCATATATTTT,CASSVDRVGNTIYF